This T cell receptor (beta chain) appears in the sequencing data of a study of post-analysis software for immune sequencing data. As for the study in general: Relapsing-remitting, secondary progressive and progressive-relapsing forms of multiple sclerosis all featured among disease courses.

Study-wide findings and caveats: Included in a set of four or five TRBV segments more frequent in patients than controls were TRBV5-6, TRBV5-1 and TRBV20-1.

This CDR3 region has 15 residues. The V gene lost 8 bases and the J gene lost 1 base, with 15 bases spanning the gap. Germline CDR1 SGHTA, CDR2 FQGTGA. The library was made from cDNA and included unique molecular identifiers. Via MiXCR, TCRdb re-called the PCR reads, giving one row per CDR3 protein. The data show around 440,000 distinct CDR3 sequences, roughly 46% seen once. To note about this clonotype: The antigen is not known.

The sequencing sample was made of blood. This chain connects TRBV7-3 to TRBJ2-1; no reliable D call. This receptor was taken from a girl between 10 and 17 years old with multiple sclerosis. CDR3 in DNA: TGTGCCAGCCAGGTTCAGAAAGCATCCTACAATGAGCAGTTCTTC. Its translation: CASQVQKASYNEQFF.